The 26 T cell receptor beta chains presented below share a single source sample, sequenced in a study of T cell responses to AZD1222 COVID-19 vaccine. Clones were read by immunoSEQ multiplex PCR, and TCRdb kept only the in-frame ones, dropping some. Of approximately 200,000 clones in the sample, approximately 89% were seen once. This sample comprised peripheral blood, obtained 28 days after the second AZD1222 dose. Receptors were obtained from an adult who received the AZD1222 COVID-19 vaccine.

V usage is TRBV19 and J usage is TRBJ1-2, with 8 bases that match TRBD1. Germline loops: CDR1 LNHDA, CDR2 SQIVND (reference sequence). The J segment lost 0 bases and the V segment lost 7 bases, leaving 4 bases of the junction unmatched. The CDR3 totals 14 residues. CDR3 loop: CASNGQGPNYGYTF. CDR3 in DNA: TGTGCCAGTAATGGACAGGGACCTAACTATGGCTACACCTTC.

CDR3 DNA sequence: TGCGCCAGCAGCTTGATCCCACCGGGACAGGGAAACACCGGGGAGCTGTTTTTT. Protein sequence: CASSLIPPGQGNTGELFF. The chain joins TRBV5-1 to TRBJ2-2, with 9 bases lining up with TRBD1. Germline CDR1 reads SGHRS; CDR2 reads YFSETQ. The CDR3 consists of 18 residues. J was trimmed by 2 bases and V by 1 base; bases with no gene match: 9.

The chain has TRBV19 and TRBJ1-2; D gene unclear. There are 11 residues in the CDR3. Per germline, CDR1 LNHDA and CDR2 SQIVND (reference sequence). The V end lost 5 bases, the J end lost 4 bases, and 5 bases lay between the germline ends. The CDR3, as DNA: TGTGCCAGTAGTCACTCCTATGGCTACACCTTC. It specifies CASSHSYGYTF.

This chain uses TRBV18 with TRBJ2-7; D is uncertain. This CDR3 has 13 residues. The V end was cut by 6 bases, the J end by 5 bases, with 14 bases between. CDR1 is KGHSH, CDR2 LQKENI, per germline. CDR3 amino acids: CASSKTADHEQYF. CDR3 bases: TGTGCCAGCTCGAAGACCGCGGACCACGAGCAGTACTTC.

The chain uses TRBV19 and TRBJ2-1, with TRBD2 identical over 7 bases. Germline CDR1 is LNHDA and CDR2 is SQIVND (reference sequence). J gave up 1 base and V 10 bases, and 4 bases lay outside the gene matches. This CDR3 comprises 13 residues. CDR3 in amino acids: CATASGSYNEQFF. DNA for the CDR3: TGTGCCACAGCTAGCGGTTCCTACAATGAGCAGTTCTTC.

The chain employs TRBV6-6 and TRBJ1-3; D ambiguous. Germline V CDR1 and CDR2: MNHNY, SVGAGI (reference sequence). The CDR3 runs to 16 residues. The V end was cut by 1 base, the J end by 0 bases, with 10 bases between. CDR3 DNA sequence: TGTGCCAGCAGTTACTACCCCGGGGTCTCTGGAAACACCATATATTTT. Encoded protein: CASSYYPGVSGNTIYF.

The V and J genes are TRBV5-1 and TRBJ2-7; the D is unclear. This CDR3 has 13 residues. Trimming took off 5 bases at V and 0 bases at J, with 9 bases between the two ends. Germline-derived CDR1 and CDR2 are SGHRS and YFSETQ. CDR3 sequence reads: CASRREDSYEQYF. The DNA of the CDR3 is TGCGCCAGCAGAAGGGAAGACTCCTACGAGCAGTACTTC.

The chain combines TRBV2 with TRBJ2-5; tentatively, D is TRBD1 or TRBD2 (5 bases each). This CDR3 spans 13 amino acids. With 3 bases removed from V and 11 bases from J, the gap between germline ends came to 16 bases. The germline gives CDR1 SNHLY, CDR2 FYNNEI. The CDR3 bases are TGTGCCAGCAGTGATTATGGGGGTCCCCGGCAGTACTTC. Its protein is CASSDYGGPRQYF. The full variable domain, with the rest looked up from reference TRBV2 and TRBJ2-5, is EPEVTQTPSHQVTQMGQEVILRCVPISNHLYFYWYRQILGQKVEFLVSFYNNEISEKSEIFDDQFSVERPDGSNFTLKIRSTKLEDSAMYFCASSDYGGPRQYFGPGTRLLVL.

A few counts support this clone. J is TRBJ1-2 and V is TRBV28, with D maybe TRBD1 (5 bases). Germline loops: CDR1 MDHEN, CDR2 SYDVKM. Between the trimmed V and J ends, which lost 5 bases and 5 bases, there was a span of 15 bases. CDR3 length equals 14 residues. The DNA for the CDR3 is TGTGCCAGCAGTCCCGGGACCTTGGGGTATGGCTACACCTTC. Its translation is CASSPGTLGYGYTF.

The chain is built from TRBV9 and TRBJ1-4, with D uncertain. Germline loops: CDR1 SGDLS, CDR2 YYNGEE. Trimming removed 0 bases at V and 0 bases at J, with 15 bases between. The CDR3 is 18 amino acids. Written as DNA, the CDR3 is TGTGCCAGCAGCGTAGGTGGTGGCTTTGGGGCAACTAATGAAAAACTGTTTTTT. Translated, it gives CASSVGGGFGATNEKLFF.

This chain uses TRBV5-1 with TRBJ2-2; D might be TRBD1 or TRBD2, each matching 5 bases. The V gene's germline CDR1 is SGHRS and CDR2 YFSETQ. Trimming cost V 4 bases and J 7 bases, with 17 bases left between them. The CDR3 totals 15 residues. The CDR3 region is CASSPGNRRDGELFF. In nucleotides, the CDR3 is TGCGCCAGCAGCCCCGGGAACAGGCGAGACGGGGAGCTGTTTTTT.

This clone came up many times. The chain uses TRBV24-1 and TRBJ2-2, with a weak D call TRBD1 (5 bases). V lost 0 bases to trimming and J lost 7 bases, with 17 bases between them. There are 17 residues in the CDR3. Germline V lookup: CDR1 KGHDR, CDR2 SFDVKD. The CDR3 sequence is CATSDLETGLSGGELFF. The CDR3 nucleotides read TGTGCCACCAGTGATTTGGAAACAGGCCTTTCTGGCGGGGAGCTGTTTTTT.

The gene calls are TRBV6-2 or TRBV6-3 and TRBJ2-7; a weak D match, TRBD1 (5 bases). Germline CDR1 and CDR2: MNHEY and SVGEGT. V lost 4 bases and J lost 2, with 9 bases in between. The CDR3 loop spans 13 amino acids. The CDR3, as DNA: TGTGCCAGCAGTTGGCCAGGGACCTACGAGCAGTACTTC. Translated, it gives CASSWPGTYEQYF.

The chain joins TRBV13 to TRBJ2-3; 8 nucleotides agree with TRBD2. The CDR3 contains 18 residues. From germline, CDR1 is PRHDT and CDR2 FYEKMQ (reference sequence). The V gene end was trimmed by 5 bases and the J gene end by 0 bases; junction bases not matched to a gene: 13. This CDR3 reads CASSPDGLAGPSTDTQYF. The CDR3 DNA is TGTGCCAGCAGCCCCGACGGCCTAGCGGGCCCTAGCACAGATACGCAGTATTTT.

This clone was seen a handful of times. The CDR3 nucleotides read TGTGCCACCAGCAGTCGGGGGGACACTGAAGCTTTCTTT. It translates to CATSSRGDTEAFF. This chain joins TRBV15 and TRBJ1-1; TRBD1 is a possible D gene (5 bases). This CDR3 region has 13 residues. Trimming left V 3 bases short and J 3 bases short, with 8 bases between. The germline CDR1 and CDR2 sequences are LNHNV and YYDKDF (reference sequence). The full variable domain, with the rest looked up from reference TRBV15 and TRBJ1-1, is DAMVIQNPRYQVTQFGKPVTLSCSQTLNHNVMYWYQQKSSQAPKLLFHYYDKDFNNEADTPDNFQSRRPNTSFCFLDIRSPGLGDTAMYLCATSSRGDTEAFFGQGTRLTVV.

The rearrangement uses TRBV9 and TRBJ2-7, with 8 positions matching TRBD2. The germline gives CDR1 SGDLS, CDR2 YYNGEE. V lost 0 bases to trimming and J lost 6 bases; unmatched junction nucleotides: 8. The CDR3 length is 15 residues. In DNA form, the CDR3 reads TGTGCCAGCAGCGTAGTCCCAGCGGGAGACGCCGAGCAGTACTTC. Its translation: CASSVVPAGDAEQYF.

The J gene is TRBJ1-1, the V gene TRBV7-3; D is ambiguous. The V and J ends lost 3 bases and 2 bases respectively, with 7 bases between them. The CDR3 covers 13 residues. Germline assignment: CDR1 SGHTA and CDR2 FQGTGA. CDR3 coding DNA: TGTGCCAGCAGCTTGCAACACAACACTGAAGCTTTCTTT. It specifies CASSLQHNTEAFF.

The V gene is TRBV19, the J gene TRBJ2-1; D gene uncertain. This CDR3 is 13 amino acids long. V was shortened by 6 bases and J by 8 bases, with 14 bases between the two germline ends. Germline V gene lookup returns CDR1 LNHDA and CDR2 SQIVND (reference sequence). The CDR3 is CASRGPLWDEQFF. CDR3 coding DNA: TGTGCCAGTAGAGGGCCCCTGTGGGATGAGCAGTTCTTC.

The rearrangement links TRBV21-1 to TRBJ1-2; the table's TRBD1 call for D was not verified on the DNA. TRBV21-1 is a listed pseudogene. CDR3 size: 14 residues. CDR3 residues: CASSKDPGLNGYTF. The DNA for the CDR3 is TGTGCCAGCAGCAAGGATCCAGGGCTAAATGGCTACACCTTC.

This chain connects TRBV5-1 to TRBJ1-1, with unresolved D. Germline V gives CDR1 SGHRS, CDR2 YFSETQ. This CDR3 spans 14 amino acids. Trimming took off 1 base at V and 0 bases at J, with 7 bases between the two ends. CDR3 DNA: TGCGCCAGCAGCTTGAGGGATATGAACACTGAAGCTTTCTTT. Translation gives CASSLRDMNTEAFF. The variable domain in full, with the rest retrieved from reference TRBV5-1 and TRBJ1-1, is KAGVTQTPRYLIKTRGQQVTLSCSPISGHRSVSWYQQTPGQGLQFLFEYFSETQRNKGNFPGRFSGRQFSNSRSEMNVSTLELGDSALYLCASSLRDMNTEAFFGQGTRLTVV.

Only one count was recorded for this clone. The CDR3 loop reads CASGLTGGRDTQYF. The CDR3 DNA reads as TGTGCTAGTGGTTTGACAGGGGGCCGGGATACGCAGTATTTT. The chain recombines TRBV12-5 with TRBJ2-3; 9 nucleotides line up with TRBD1. Germline lookup yields CDR1 LGHNT and CDR2 FRNRAP. Trimming at V came to 2 bases and at J to 6 bases, leaving 3 bases not matched to a gene. The CDR3 loop spans 14 amino acids.

V and J are TRBV3-1 (or the pseudogene TRBV3-2) and TRBJ2-1, with 9 nucleotides matching TRBD2. This CDR3 is 16 amino acids long. From germline, CDR1 is LGHDT and CDR2 YNNKEL (reference sequence). Trimming cost V 4 bases and J 9 bases; bases outside gene matches: 13. In DNA form, the CDR3 reads TGTGCCAGCAGCCCAAGGGGTAGCGGGAGAAGGTCTGAGCAGTTCTTC. This encodes CASSPRGSGRRSEQFF.

The chain recombines TRBV18 with TRBJ2-7; D is possibly TRBD2 (5 bases). The germline V gene has CDR1 KGHSH and CDR2 LQKENI. The CDR3 has 15 amino acids. V was shortened by 5 bases and J by 1 base, with 15 bases between the two germline ends. CDR3: CASSTPLPGSYEQYF. The CDR3 DNA reads as TGTGCCAGCTCAACCCCCCTTCCGGGGTCCTACGAGCAGTACTTC.

This clone was observed once. The chain is built from TRBV28 and TRBJ1-1, with 7 bases fitting TRBD1. Looked up from germline, CDR1 is MDHEN and CDR2 is SYDVKM. This CDR3 has 14 amino acids. The ends lost 7 bases at V and 4 bases at J; junction bases unmatched: 9. As DNA, the CDR3 is TGTGCCAGCACCCCAGACAGGGTGGTCACTGAAGCTTTCTTT. It encodes CASTPDRVVTEAFF.

This rearrangement joins TRBV11-2 to TRBJ2-7; D may be TRBD2 (6 bases). With 3 bases removed from V and 0 bases from J, the gap between germline ends came to 9 bases. This CDR3 is built from 14 residues. Germline V gives CDR1 SGHAT, CDR2 FQNNGV. The CDR3 DNA reads TGTGCCAGCAGCTTTGGGGGGAACTCCTACGAGCAGTACTTC. Translation: CASSFGGNSYEQYF.

V and J are TRBV7-8 and TRBJ2-7; TRBD2 matches at 11 bases. V lost 3 bases to trimming and J lost 0 bases; unmatched junction nucleotides: 7. CDR1 and CDR2 (germline): SGHVS, FQNEAQ. The CDR3 is 17 residues long. CDR3 nucleotide sequence: TGTGCCAGCAGCTTTTTAGCGGGAGGGCCGAGCTCCTACGAGCAGTACTTC. Protein sequence: CASSFLAGGPSSYEQYF.